This T cell receptor (beta chain) was documented in a study of OX40 agonist ivuxolimab in advanced cancers. As for the study in general: Ivuxolimab was delivered to patients intravenously every 2 weeks at doses spanning 0.01 to 10 mg/kg. General observations from the study: Partial responders at 0.1-3.0 mg/kg showed near-lowest clonal expansion. In the 0.1 to 3.0 mg/kg range, CD4+ and CD8+ blood T cells had expanded clonally by week 6.

The CDR3 runs to 11 residues. CDR1 and CDR2 from the germline V gene are SGHVS and FQNEAQ. V was pared by 7 bases and J by 3 bases, with 7 bases between. Points on this clone: The antigen remains undetermined.

Systemic immunosuppression or autoimmune disease history was grounds to exclude patients. TCRdb's copy holds only in-frame clones and misses some; the assay was immunoSEQ multiplex PCR. The data contain about 58,000 clones, over 70% of them singletons. The TCR originated in an adult with an advanced solid tumor such as melanoma, head and neck, liver or kidney cancer. Sequenced material: CD4+ or CD8+ T cells sorted from blood, taken in a trial of the OX40 agonist ivuxolimab. The chain combines TRBV7-8 with TRBJ2-7; unclear D gene. The CDR3 sequence: CASTDHYEQYF. The CDR3 DNA reads TGTGCCAGCACGGATCACTACGAGCAGTACTTC.